The present T cell receptor beta chain was sequenced within a study of T cells in localized non-small cell lung cancer. This table comes from immunoSEQ multiplex PCR, and its TCRdb copy is limited to in-frame clones, with some not included. The sample shows more than 100,000 clones, around 90% of them seen only once. A note on this clone: Antigen specificity is unknown.

Trimming left V 0 bases short and J 2 bases short, with 7 bases between. CDR1 is MNHEY and CDR2 is SMNVEV in the germline V gene (reference sequence). This CDR3 comprises 14 residues. Points from the study as a whole: Heterogeneity cannot be ruled out, as sequencing used one tumor region only. Uninvolved nearby lung showed the greatest T cell clonality, exceeding that found in tumor.

The sample here was peripheral blood, taken before any cancer treatment. This chain joins TRBV27 and TRBJ1-2; no clear D. This clonotype was sampled from an older female donor with stage I lung adenocarcinoma. CDR3 region: CASSLSTGNYGYTF. CDR3 bases: TGTGCCAGCAGTTTATCGACCGGGAACTATGGCTACACCTTC.